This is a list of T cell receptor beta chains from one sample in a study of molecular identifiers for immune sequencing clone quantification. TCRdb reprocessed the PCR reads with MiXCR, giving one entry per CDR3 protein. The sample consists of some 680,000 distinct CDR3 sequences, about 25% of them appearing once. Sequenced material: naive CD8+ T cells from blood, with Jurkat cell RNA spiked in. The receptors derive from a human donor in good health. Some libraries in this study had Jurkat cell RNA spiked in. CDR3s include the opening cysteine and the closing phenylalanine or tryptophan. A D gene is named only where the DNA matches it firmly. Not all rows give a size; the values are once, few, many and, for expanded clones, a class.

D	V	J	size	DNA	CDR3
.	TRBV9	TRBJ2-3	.	TGTGCCAGCGGCGAGGAGGGGACAGCTACAGATACGCAGTATTTT	CASGEEGTATDTQYF
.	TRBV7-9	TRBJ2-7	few	TGTGCCAGCAGCTTAGACGGGGCTCACTACTACTACGAGCAGTACTTC	CASSLDGAHYYYEQYF
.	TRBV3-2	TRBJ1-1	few	TGTGCCAGCAGCCTTCCCCGTCTGAGGAACACTGAAGCTTTCTTT	CASSLPRLRNTEAFF
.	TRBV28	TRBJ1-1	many	TGTGCCAGCAGTTTAATACTGGGGGGTGAAGCTTTCTTT	CASSLILGGEAFF
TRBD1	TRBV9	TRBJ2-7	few	TGTGCCAGCAGCGTAGACGACAGGGGGCTGGTATACGAGCAGTACTTC	CASSVDDRGLVYEQYF
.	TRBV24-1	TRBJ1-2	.	TGTGCCACCAGTGCTGGACAGAACTATGGCTACACCTTC	CATSAGQNYGYTF
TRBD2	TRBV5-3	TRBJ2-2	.	TGTGCCAGCAGCTCCCCCTCGGGACTAGCGGGATCCGGGGAGCTGTTTTTT	CASSSPSGLAGSGELFF
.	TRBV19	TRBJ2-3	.	TGTGCCAGTAGTAAACTAGGTGACACAGATACGCAGTATTTT	CASSKLGDTDTQYF
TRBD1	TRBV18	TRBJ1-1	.	TGTGCCAGCTCACCCACGACAGGGATGGACACTGAAGCTTTCTTT	CASSPTTGMDTEAFF
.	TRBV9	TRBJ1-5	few	TGTGCCAGCAGCGCGGGACCGACGGGCAATCAGCCCCAGCATTTT	CASSAGPTGNQPQHF
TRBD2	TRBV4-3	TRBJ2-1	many	TGCGCCAGCAGCCAGTATAGCGGGAGATACAATGAGCAGTTCTTC	CASSQYSGRYNEQFF
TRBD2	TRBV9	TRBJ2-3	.	TGTGCCAGCAATCCGTTGGTAGCGGGGGGGCTGGATACGCAGTATTTT	CASNPLVAGGLDTQYF
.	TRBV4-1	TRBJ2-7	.	TGCGCCAGCAGCCAAGTGCTCAGCTCCTACGAGCAGTGCTTC	CASSQVLSSYEQCF
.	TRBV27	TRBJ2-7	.	TGTGCCAGCCAGGGGAGCTGGGGATTTTGGCAGTACTTC	CASQGSWGFWQYF
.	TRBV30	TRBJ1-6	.	TGTGCCTGGATACAGGGAGGGTCACCCCTCCACTTT	CAWIQGGSPLHF
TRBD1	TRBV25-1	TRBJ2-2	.	TGTGCCAGCGTCGCCGGGACAGTAGACAACACCGGGGAGCTGTTTTTT	CASVAGTVDNTGELFF
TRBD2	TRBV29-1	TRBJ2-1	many	TGCAGCGTTGAATTGCTAGCGGGCCCGCTCCCCAATGAGCAGTTCTTC	CSVELLAGPLPNEQFF
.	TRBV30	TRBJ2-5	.	TGTGCCTGGAGTAAGGGACATGGGACAGAGACCCAGTACTTC	CAWSKGHGTETQYF
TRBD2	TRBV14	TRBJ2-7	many	TGTGCCAGCGCGGGAGTTTGGTACGAGCAGTACTTC	CASAGVWYEQYF
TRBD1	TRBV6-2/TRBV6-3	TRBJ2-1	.	TGTGCCAGCAGTCAACCAGGGGGCAGGGGAAGTTACGAGCAGTTCTTC	CASSQPGGRGSYEQFF
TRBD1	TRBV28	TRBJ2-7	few	TGTGCCAGCAGAATTTGGACAGGGGGCTACGAGCAGTACTTC	CASRIWTGGYEQYF
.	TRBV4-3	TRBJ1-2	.	TGCGCCAGCAGCCAAGTTGTAAACTATGGCTACACCTTC	CASSQVVNYGYTF
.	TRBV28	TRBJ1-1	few	TGTGCCAGCAGTTTATGGGGGGGGGGTGAGAACACTGAAGCTTTCTTT	CASSLWGGGENTEAFF
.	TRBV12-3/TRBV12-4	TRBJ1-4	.	TGTGCCAGCAGTGATTCTCAGAGACAACTAAGTGAAAAACTGTTTTTT	CASSDSQRQLSEKLFF
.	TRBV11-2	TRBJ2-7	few	TGTGCCAGCAGCTCGTCCGGGGAGCGCCGCGAGCAGTACTTC	CASSSSGERREQYF
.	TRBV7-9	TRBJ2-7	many	TGTGCCAGCAGCTTTGCGGTCCGGTTCGAGCAGTACTTC	CASSFAVRFEQYF
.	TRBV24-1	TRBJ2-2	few	TGTGCCACCAGTGATAGAAGTAACACCGGGGAGCTGTTTTTT	CATSDRSNTGELFF
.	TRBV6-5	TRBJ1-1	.	TGTGCCAGCAGTTACTCGATACAGAACACTGAAGCTTTCTTT	CASSYSIQNTEAFF
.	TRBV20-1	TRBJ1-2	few	TGCAGTGCTAGAGGGGAGAATCGCGCTCTGGGCTACACCTTC	CSARGENRALGYTF
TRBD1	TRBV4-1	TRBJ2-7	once	TGCGCCAGCAGCCAGCGGGGATTGGGACAGGGACACGCATTATGGTACGAGCAGTACTTC	CASSQRGLGQGHALWYEQYF
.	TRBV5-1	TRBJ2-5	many	TGCGCCAGCAGCTTGATCGGGGTCAGGGCGTGGGGTCAAGAGACCCAGTACTTC	CASSLIGVRAWGQETQYF
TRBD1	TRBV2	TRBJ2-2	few	TGTGCCAGCAGTGAGGGACAGGGGGCCGCCGGGGAGCTGTTTTTT	CASSEGQGAAGELFF
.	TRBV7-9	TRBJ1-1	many	TGTGCCAGCAGCGTGACTGCAGGGGCCGGGAACACTGAAGCTTTCTTT	CASSVTAGAGNTEAFF
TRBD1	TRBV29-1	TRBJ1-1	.	TGCAGCGTGGCACAGGGGTTGATCACTGAAGCTCTCTTT	CSVAQGLITEALF
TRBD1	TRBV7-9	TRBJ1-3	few	TGTGCCAGCAGCTTCGACAGGGGTGGTGGAAACACCATATATTTT	CASSFDRGGGNTIYF
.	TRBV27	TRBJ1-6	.	TGTGCCAGCACCTCCGGCGGCTATTCACCCCTCCACTTT	CASTSGGYSPLHF
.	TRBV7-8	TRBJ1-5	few	TGTGCCAGCAGCTTAATCGACAGAGTGGGTCAGCCCCAGCATTTT	CASSLIDRVGQPQHF